Listed here are 22 T cell receptor beta chains from one sample, sequenced in a study of cytomegalovirus exposure and HLA in healthy donors. 60 Vbeta and 13 Jbeta primers were used in PCR. Using immunoSEQ multiplex PCR, the repertoire was profiled, and TCRdb retains in-frame clones only, with some absent. The sample shows approximately 40,000 clones, roughly 85% of them seen only once. Sequences were obtained from PBMCs. Receptors originate from a woman aged 35 to 49 in good health and CMV-seropositive.

A word on this clone: Compared with germline, one end of the junction differs, possibly owing to a read error. The CDR3 nucleotides read TGTGCCAGCTCACCAATCCAGGGGGCAAAAGAGGCCCAGTACTTC. Protein: CASSPIQGAKEAQYF. V gene TRBV18 combines with J gene TRBJ2-5; 8 bases are shared with TRBD1. The V gene's germline CDR1 is KGHSH and CDR2 LQKENI. CDR3 length: 15 residues. Filled out from reference TRBV18 and TRBJ2-5, the complete variable domain reads NAGVMQNPRHLVRRRGQEARLRCSPMKGHSHVYWYRQLPEEGLKFMVYLQKENIIDESGMPKERFSAEFPKEGPSILRIQQVVRGDSAAYFCASSPIQGAKEAQYFGPGTRLLVL.

This clone was counted a few times. The chain has TRBV28 and TRBJ2-1; D might be TRBD2 (5 bases). Trimming removed 4 bases from V and 3 bases from J, with 13 bases in between. CDR1 is MDHEN and CDR2 is SYDVKM in the germline V gene. This CDR3 has 15 amino acids. CDR3 nucleotide sequence: TGTGCCAGCAGTTCCCGGGGATTCTTCTACAATGAGCAGTTCTTC. The encoded protein is CASSSRGFFYNEQFF.

The chain recombines TRBV28 with TRBJ1-1; D gene ambiguous. The germline V gene encodes CDR1 MDHEN and CDR2 SYDVKM. CDR3 size: 14 residues. The ends were cut back, 6 bases at V and 0 bases at J, with 11 bases in the middle. The CDR3 is CASSLTELNTEAFF. CDR3 DNA sequence: TGTGCCAGCAGCCTTACAGAGCTGAACACTGAAGCTTTCTTT.

V gene TRBV25-1 combines with J gene TRBJ2-2; TRBD1 might be the D (6 bases). CDR1 is MGHDK, CDR2 SYGVNS, per germline. CDR3 length: 14 amino acids. Trimming pared 7 bases from V and 3 bases from J, leaving 12 bases between. CDR3 amino acids: CASTSAGDTGELFF. The CDR3 DNA reads TGTGCCAGCACATCAGCAGGGGACACCGGGGAGCTGTTTTTT.

Details on this clone: At one of its ends the junction is not consistent with the germline gene, which may arise from a read error. Other nucleotide sequences in the sample specify the same CDR3. The rearrangement uses TRBV2 and TRBJ1-6, with 9 bases identical to TRBD1. CDR1 is SNHLY and CDR2 is FYNNEI in the germline V gene. The CDR3 length is 15 residues. Here the CDR3 DNA reads TGTGCCAGCAGTACCGGGACAGGGCCCAATTCGCCCCTCCACTTT. Translating it yields CASSTGTGPNSPLHF.

CDR3 in amino acids: CASSQTQGQEAYEQYF. The CDR3 nucleotides read TGTGCCAGCAGCCAGACCCAGGGACAGGAGGCCTACGAGCAGTACTTC. The rearrangement uses TRBV4-2 and TRBJ2-7; 8 positions match TRBD1. In germline, CDR1 is LGHNA, CDR2 YNFKEQ. J gave up 2 bases and V 3 bases, and 9 bases lay outside the gene matches. CDR3 length: 16 residues.

In its sample, this clone was seen a few times. The chain is built from TRBV5-1 and TRBJ2-1; D might be TRBD2 (7 bases). This CDR3 has 13 residues. Trimming stripped 3 bases from V and 7 bases from J, with 11 bases between. From germline, CDR1 is SGHRS and CDR2 YFSETQ. In nucleotides, the CDR3 is TGCGCCAGCAGCTCAAGCGGGACAAATGAGCAGTTCTTC. Protein: CASSSSGTNEQFF.

The gene calls are TRBV19 and TRBJ2-2, with D perhaps TRBD2 (5 bases). The germline V gene has CDR1 LNHDA and CDR2 SQIVND (reference sequence). The V end was cut by 1 base, the J end by 1 base, with 7 bases between. This CDR3 spans 15 amino acids. The CDR3 sequence is CASSIAAGNTGELFF. The CDR3 DNA reads TGTGCCAGTAGTATAGCGGCGGGGAACACCGGGGAGCTGTTTTTT. The full variable domain, rest sourced from reference TRBV19 and TRBJ2-2, is DGGITQSPKYLFRKEGQNVTLSCEQNLNHDAMYWYRQDPGQGLRLIYYSQIVNDFQKGDIAEGYSVSREKKESFPLTVTSAQKNPTAFYLCASSIAAGNTGELFFGEGSRLTVL.

The rearrangement uses TRBV5-8 and TRBJ2-5, with D possibly matching TRBD1 (6 bases). Germline assignment: CDR1 SGHTS and CDR2 YDEGEE. Trimming pared 9 bases from V and 4 bases from J, leaving 16 bases between. The CDR3 contains 13 residues. DNA for the CDR3: TGTGCCAACCCTCCGGGACAAGGAGAGACCCAGTACTTC. This encodes CANPPGQGETQYF.

The chain uses TRBV7-6 and TRBJ2-4; D is possibly TRBD2 (7 bases). Germline loops: CDR1 SGHVS, CDR2 FNYEAQ. The CDR3 has 15 amino acids. The V end lost 1 base, the J end lost 9 bases, and 16 bases lay between the germline ends. The CDR3, as DNA: TGTGCCAGCAGCTTAGAGGCGGGGGCGCATAGCATTCAGTACTTC. It translates to CASSLEAGAHSIQYF. Full variable domain (remainder filled in from reference TRBV7-6 and TRBJ2-4): GAGVSQSPRYKVTKRGQDVALRCDPISGHVSLYWYRQALGQGPEFLTYFNYEAQQDKSGLPNDRFSAERPEGSISTLTIQRTEQRDSAMYRCASSLEAGAHSIQYFGAGTRLSVL.

The gene calls are TRBV6-5 and TRBJ2-5, with 7 bases matching TRBD1. The CDR3 is 16 residues long. Trimming at V came to 2 bases and at J to 6 bases, leaving 12 bases not matched to a gene. CDR1 MNHEY and CDR2 SVGAGI come from the germline V gene. In DNA, the CDR3 is TGTGCCAGCAGTTACCTCGGACAGGCTAGGATAAAGACCCAGTACTTC. This sequence encodes CASSYLGQARIKTQYF.

The rearrangement links TRBV9 to TRBJ1-6; TRBD1 is a possible D gene (5 bases). V was clipped by 3 bases and J by 7 bases, with 8 bases between them. Germline assignment: CDR1 SGDLS and CDR2 YYNGEE. The CDR3 contains 13 residues. The CDR3 loop reads CASSGRGNSPLHF. The CDR3 DNA sequence: TGTGCCAGCAGCGGGCGGGGGAATTCACCCCTCCACTTT.

In its sample, this clone was seen a few times. The chain recombines TRBV5-1 with TRBJ2-2, with D perhaps TRBD1 (6 bases). V was shortened by 0 bases and J by 5 bases, with 11 bases between the two germline ends. The CDR3 sequence is 15 residues long. Germline assignment: CDR1 SGHRS and CDR2 YFSETQ. The CDR3 nucleotides are TGCGCCAGCAGCTTGGACAGGGTGGGAACCGGGGAGCTGTTTTTT. Protein sequence: CASSLDRVGTGELFF.

The chain has TRBV5-6 and TRBJ1-1, with D maybe TRBD1 (6 bases). Per the germline V gene, CDR1 is SGHDT and CDR2 is YYEEEE. With 3 bases removed from V and 1 base from J, the gap between germline ends came to 10 bases. CDR3 size: 14 residues. The CDR3 sequence: CASSSLTGNTEAFF. The CDR3 coding sequence is TGTGCCAGCAGCTCCCTGACAGGGAACACTGAAGCTTTCTTT.

The chain links TRBV7-9 to TRBJ2-3; 8 bases match TRBD2. With 2 bases clipped from V and 4 bases from J, the junction kept 8 bases outside the gene matches. The germline V gene encodes CDR1 SEHNR and CDR2 FQNEAQ (reference sequence). This CDR3 has 16 amino acids. The CDR3 loop reads CASSLSRSGGADTQYF. In DNA, the CDR3 is TGTGCCAGCAGCTTATCCCGCAGCGGGGGAGCAGATACGCAGTATTTT.

The chain employs TRBV5-8 and TRBJ2-1; TRBD2 might be the D (5 bases). Germline values: CDR1 SGHTS, CDR2 YDEGEE. The CDR3 covers 13 residues. With 2 bases removed from V and 15 bases from J, the gap between germline ends came to 18 bases. The CDR3 protein is CASSFNTPGRPFF. CDR3 bases: TGTGCCAGCAGCTTTAATACTCCGGGAAGACCGTTCTTC. Filled out from reference TRBV5-8 and TRBJ2-1, the complete variable domain reads EAGVTQSPTHLIKTRGQQATLRCSPISGHTSVYWYQQALGLGLQFLLWYDEGEERNRGNFPPRFSGRQFPNYSSELNVNALELEDSALYLCASSFNTPGRPFFGPGTRLTVL.

This clone was counted once. This rearrangement joins TRBV19 to TRBJ2-1; 12 bases line up with TRBD2. Germline values: CDR1 LNHDA, CDR2 SQIVND (reference sequence). CDR3 length: 20 residues. V gave up 6 bases and J gave up 1 base; unmatched junction bases: 16. The CDR3 sequence: CASSHGVPTSGGRSYNEQFF. In DNA form, the CDR3 reads TGTGCCAGTAGCCACGGGGTTCCAACTAGCGGGGGGCGATCCTACAATGAGCAGTTCTTC.

This rearrangement joins TRBV5-1 to TRBJ1-3; no definite D call. With 4 bases removed from V and 0 bases from J, the gap between germline ends came to 8 bases. This CDR3 contains 14 residues. The germline V gene encodes CDR1 SGHRS and CDR2 YFSETQ. Here the CDR3 DNA reads TGCGCCAGCAGCGGGGAGATCTCTGGAAACACCATATATTTT. Residues: CASSGEISGNTIYF.

The CDR3, as DNA: TGTGCCAGCAACGCATACAGGGATAGCAATCAGCCCCAGCATTTT. As protein: CASNAYRDSNQPQHF. V usage is TRBV6-6 and J usage is TRBJ1-5; TRBD1 is a possible D gene (6 bases). The CDR3 totals 15 residues. Germline-derived CDR1 and CDR2 are MNHNY and SVGAGI (reference sequence). V shed 7 bases and J shed 0 bases, with 13 bases lying between them.

The V and J genes are TRBV5-1 and TRBJ2-5; 9 nucleotides line up with TRBD1. Germline values: CDR1 SGHRS, CDR2 YFSETQ. Trimming took 4 bases from V and 5 from J; bases not matched to a gene: 6. The CDR3 extends over 14 amino acids. The CDR3 coding sequence is TGCGCCAGCAGCGGGACAGGGAGGAGCGAGACCCAGTACTTC. Residues: CASSGTGRSETQYF.

CDR3 in DNA: TGTGCCAGCAGCCCGACAGGGGGAGGCTACACCTTC. This sequence encodes CASSPTGGGYTF. The rearrangement links TRBV5-6 to TRBJ1-2, with TRBD1 identical over 9 bases. The V gene's germline CDR1 is SGHDT and CDR2 YYEEEE. The length of the CDR3 is 12 residues. The V segment lost 4 bases and the J segment 8 bases; nucleotides outside the gene matches: 3.

J is TRBJ2-3 and V is TRBV7-2, with 11 bases identical to TRBD2. Germline V gene data show CDR1 as SGHTA and CDR2 as FQGNSA. With 8 bases clipped from V and 4 bases from J, the junction kept 8 bases outside the gene matches. The CDR3 is 15 amino acids. As DNA, the CDR3 is TGTGCCAGCGTATTAGCGGGGGGGCCTGCAGATACGCAGTATTTT. This codes for CASVLAGGPADTQYF.